Given below is one TCR beta chain in context. Its antigen is unknown. The data belong to a study of vaccination and CD4 T cells after COVID-19. Overall study: Two mRNA vaccine doses were given, either BNT162b2 or mRNA-1273. In culture, cells were exposed to overlapping spike peptides from SARS-CoV-2, HCoV-NL63, HCoV-OC43 and HCoV-229E.

Unmatched junction bases numbered 3, after V lost 6 bases and J lost 5 bases. CDR1 is MNHNS, CDR2 SASEGT, per germline. This CDR3 region has 12 residues. Treatment meaning: roughly ten-day PBMC culture with coronavirus spike peptide pools or control peptides (ViraFEST assay). Expanded clonotypes were found by TCR sequencing after peptide-pool stimulation (ViraFEST). The cultures had half their medium swapped for fresh IL-2 medium on days 3 and 7. Once obtained from cultured CD4+ T cells, the DNA was sequenced using the Oncomine TCR Beta short-read assay. From the PCR reads, TCRdb called clonotypes with MiXCR, one entry per CDR3 protein. The data show 20,000 to 25,000 distinct CDR3 sequences, around 50% seen once.

The chain couples TRBV6-1 to TRBJ1-2, with TRBD1 matching 7 bases. The sequenced sample was CD4+ T cells from blood, cultured in vitro. The TCR originated in a human donor who had recovered from COVID-19. The CDR3 loop is CASRTTGYGYTF. Written as DNA, the CDR3 is TGTGCCAGCAGGACGACAGGGTATGGCTACACCTTC.